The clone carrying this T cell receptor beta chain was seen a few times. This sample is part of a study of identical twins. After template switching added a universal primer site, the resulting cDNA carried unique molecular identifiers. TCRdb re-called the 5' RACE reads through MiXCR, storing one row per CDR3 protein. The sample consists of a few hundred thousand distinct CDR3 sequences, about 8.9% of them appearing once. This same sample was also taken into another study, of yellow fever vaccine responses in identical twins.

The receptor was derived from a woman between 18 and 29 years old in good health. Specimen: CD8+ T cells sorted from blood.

For the CDR3, the DNA is TGTGCCAGCAGTTTGGCCAGGACAGGGGGGACCTACGAGCAGTACTTC. Its protein product is CASSLARTGGTYEQYF. This chain connects TRBV27 to TRBJ2-7; TRBD1 aligns across 10 bases. The CDR3 runs 16 residues. Trimming took 3 bases from V and 2 from J; bases not matched to a gene: 7. CDR1 is MNHEY and CDR2 is SMNVEV in the germline V gene (reference sequence).